This T cell receptor (beta chain) is drawn from a study of blood T cell repertoires in COVID-19. Study information: Samples of COVID-19 (acute and convalescent) were obtained from the United States, Italy and Spain. T cells, B-cell-depleted T cells, or PBMCs supplied cDNA or gDNA.

In the original processing: Amplifying reference gene primers gave estimates of nucleated cell counts. TCRdb keeps only in-frame clones here, not all; method: immunoSEQ multiplex PCR. The D gene and trimming were derived from the DNA, and the V and J assignments and clone size from that table. The data show about 59,000 clones, roughly 70% seen once. Germline values: CDR1 MGHDK, CDR2 SYGVNS. The CDR3 runs 13 residues. V lost 6 bases, J lost 2 bases, and 10 bases lay in between. This receptor was obtained from a woman in her seventies with acute or convalescent COVID-19. Sequencing used peripheral blood. The rearrangement uses TRBV25-1 and TRBJ1-2; D is ambiguous. The CDR3 DNA reads TGTGCCAGCAGGTTGGGAGAAAACTATGGCTACACCTTC. The encoded protein is CASRLGENYGYTF.